This T cell receptor (beta chain) was observed in a study of blood T cell repertoires in COVID-19. Study overall: Sites across the United States, Italy and Spain contributed samples from acute and convalescent COVID-19. PBMCs, B-cell-depleted T cells, or T cells provided the cDNA or gDNA that made up the material.

In the original analysis: Reference gene primer amplification gave estimated nucleated cell counts. Sequencing used immunoSEQ multiplex PCR; TCRdb keeps in-frame clones, though not all of them. That table gives V, J and clone size, and the DNA gave D and trimming. The sample consists of around 80,000 clones, about four fifths of them appearing once. Germline V gene lookup returns CDR1 SGDLS and CDR2 YYNGEE. V was shortened by 0 bases and J by 1 base, with 4 bases between the two germline ends. This CDR3 has 13 residues. This receptor was taken from a human donor in a cohort sampled during active COVID-19. The rearrangement links TRBV9 to TRBJ1-1; D ambiguous. The sequencing input was peripheral blood. The CDR3 loop reads CASSVAGNTEAFF. DNA of the CDR3: TGTGCCAGCAGCGTAGCAGGGAACACTGAAGCTTTCTTT.